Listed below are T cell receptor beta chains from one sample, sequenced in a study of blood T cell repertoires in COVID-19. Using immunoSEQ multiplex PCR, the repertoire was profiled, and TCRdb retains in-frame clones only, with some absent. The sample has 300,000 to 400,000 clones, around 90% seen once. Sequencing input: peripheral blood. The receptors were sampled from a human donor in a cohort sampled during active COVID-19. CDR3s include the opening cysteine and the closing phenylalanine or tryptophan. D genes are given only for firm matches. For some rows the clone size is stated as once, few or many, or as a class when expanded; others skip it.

TGTGCCAGCAGCCCCGGGACACAAGCCAGACATAATTCACCCCTCCACTTT	CASSPGTQARHNSPLHF	NA	NA	TRBV5-5	TRBJ1-6
TGTGCCTCAACGGGGACAGGGGGCAATCAGCCCCAGCATTTT	CASTGTGGNQPQHF	TRBD1	NA	TRBV19	TRBJ1-5
TGTGCCAGCAGCCCCCGGTGGGTTAGCGGGCCCAATGAGCAGTTCTTC	CASSPRWVSGPNEQFF	TRBD2	NA	TRBV7-9	TRBJ2-1
TGTGCCAGTAGTATGCTTAGCGGGAACACAGATACGCAGTATTTT	CASSMLSGNTDTQYF	TRBD2	NA	TRBV19	TRBJ2-3
TGTGCCAGCAGCGTCCATGGGGCGGGGGGCCCGGGAGAGCAGTTCTTC	CASSVHGAGGPGEQFF	TRBD2	few	TRBV9	TRBJ2-1
TGCGCCAGCAGAGTGGGACAGGGCAACACTGAAGCTTTCTTT	CASRVGQGNTEAFF	TRBD1	NA	TRBV4-1	TRBJ1-1
TGTGCCAGCAGGCGGGTAGGCAGGGGCCTTAACACCGGGGAGCTGTTTTTT	CASRRVGRGLNTGELFF	NA	NA	TRBV2	TRBJ2-2
TGTGCCAGCAGCCCCTCGTTCGGACAGCGAGAGACCCAGTACTTC	CASSPSFGQRETQYF	NA	NA	TRBV7-3	TRBJ2-5
TGCGCCAGCAGCCAAGCTTTAGGGGGAAACACTGAAGCTTTCTTT	CASSQALGGNTEAFF	NA	NA	TRBV4-1	TRBJ1-1
TGTGCCACGGCGGGGGGGAGTAGCACAGATACGCAGTATTTT	CATAGGSSTDTQYF	TRBD2	NA	TRBV24-1	TRBJ2-3
TGTGCCAGCAGTGTAGACTCTGCAGAGAAAGAGTACTTC	CASSVDSAEKEYF	NA	NA	TRBV2	TRBJ2-7
TGTGCCAGCAGCTTAGGGCTAGCGAGCGATGAGCAGTTCTTC	CASSLGLASDEQFF	NA	NA	TRBV7-3	TRBJ2-1
TGTGCCAGCAGTTTGGGCAGGGGGATTTCCTACGAGCAGTACTTC	CASSLGRGISYEQYF	TRBD1	NA	TRBV27	TRBJ2-7
TGTGCCAGCAGCTGGGGGGACAGGGCGAAAACAGATACGCAGTATTTT	CASSWGDRAKTDTQYF	TRBD1	NA	TRBV5-8	TRBJ2-3
TGTGCCAGCAGTTCCCTAGGCCAGGGCTACGAGCAGTACTTC	CASSSLGQGYEQYF	NA	NA	TRBV27	TRBJ2-7
TGTGCCAGCTCACCCCGGGAGGCAGATACGCAGTATTTT	CASSPREADTQYF	TRBD2	NA	TRBV18	TRBJ2-3
TGTGCCAGCCAGACCCCGACCGAGGGTAATTCACCCCTCCACTTT	CASQTPTEGNSPLHF	NA	few	TRBV6-6	TRBJ1-6
TGTGCCAGCTCACCTGGGACAGCCGGCCAGCCCCAGCATTTT	CASSPGTAGQPQHF	TRBD1	once	TRBV18	TRBJ1-5
TGTGCCAGCAGCCGCGGGGGGAATCAGCCCCAGCATTTT	CASSRGGNQPQHF	NA	NA	TRBV27	TRBJ1-5
TGTGCCAGTAGTACGACACGGGACAGTTTTCCCTACGAGCAGTACTTC	CASSTTRDSFPYEQYF	TRBD1	NA	TRBV19	TRBJ2-7
TGTGCTAGCAGCACTGGAGACAGGGGGTGGTTAAACACTGAAGCTTTCTTT	CASSTGDRGWLNTEAFF	TRBD1	NA	TRBV7-7	TRBJ1-1
TGCGCCAGCAAGTTTTCCACTAGCGGGAGGGCGAGAGAGACCCAGTACTTC	CASKFSTSGRARETQYF	TRBD2	NA	TRBV5-1	TRBJ2-5
TGTGCCAGCAGCCAGAACCCGGGACTAGCGGGTTCTCGCACAGATACGCAGTATTTT	CASSQNPGLAGSRTDTQYF	TRBD2	NA	TRBV4-2	TRBJ2-3
TGTGCCAGCAGCTTTATGGGTACGGGGGGAGGCAATCAGCCCCAGCATTTT	CASSFMGTGGGNQPQHF	NA	NA	TRBV7-8	TRBJ1-5
TGTGCCAGCAGCGACATCACCCGGGACAGGGGAAGAGGTGAGCAGTTCTTC	CASSDITRDRGRGEQFF	TRBD1	NA	TRBV14	TRBJ2-1
TGTGCCAGCAGTTCAGCGGCCGGCTCCTACAATGAGCAGTTCTTC	CASSSAAGSYNEQFF	NA	NA	TRBV28	TRBJ2-1
TGTGCCAGTAGCTTTGCAGGAGGATATAGCAATCAGCCCCAGCATTTT	CASSFAGGYSNQPQHF	NA	NA	TRBV19	TRBJ1-5
TGTGCCAGCAGTGCACCACAGGGTTTTGAAAAACTGTTTTTT	CASSAPQGFEKLFF	NA	NA	TRBV28	TRBJ1-4
TGTGCCGCCCGGGGGTTCGGCTATGGCTACACCTTC	CAARGFGYGYTF	NA	NA	TRBV10-3	TRBJ1-2